Listed below are T cell receptor beta chains from one sample, sequenced in a study of T cells in Graves' hyperthyroidism and ophthalmopathy. Using its own MiXCR run on the multiplex PCR reads, TCRdb lists one record per CDR3 protein. The table shows 250,000 to 300,000 distinct CDR3 sequences, with 13% to 15% occurring only once. Specimen: blood. The receptors were gathered from a woman aged 45 to 65 with Graves' hyperthyroidism that later progressed to Graves' ophthalmopathy. CDR3s include the opening cysteine and the closing phenylalanine or tryptophan. A D gene is named only where the DNA matches it firmly. Expanded clones are given a class, and other clones once, few, many or no size at all.

clone_size | j_call | v_call | d_call | cdr3_aa | cdr3_nt
many | TRBJ2-1 | TRBV11-2 | . | CASSSDLSNNEQFF | TGTGCCAGCAGCTCGGACCTAAGCAACAATGAGCAGTTCTTC
many | TRBJ2-3 | TRBV12-3/TRBV12-4 | TRBD2 | CASSSRTSGRGQGTQYF | TGTGCCAGCAGCTCTCGGACTAGCGGAAGGGGGCAGGGTACGCAGTATTTT
. | TRBJ1-6 | TRBV20-1 | TRBD1 | CSAGLISGQLSSYNSPLHF | TGCAGTGCTGGCCTTATCTCGGGACAGCTGAGCTCCTATAATTCACCCCTCCACTTT
. | TRBJ2-5 | TRBV14 | TRBD1 | CASSQELGTVGETQYF | TGTGCCAGCAGCCAAGAATTAGGGACAGTCGGGGAGACCCAGTACTTC
many | TRBJ2-1 | TRBV24-1 | . | CATSAPEYNEQFF | TGTGCCACCAGTGCTCCAGAGTACAATGAGCAGTTCTTC
. | TRBJ1-4 | TRBV4-2 | . | CASSQDVGGGGKLFF | TGTGCCAGCAGCCAAGATGTCGGGGGAGGAGGAAAACTGTTTTTT
many | TRBJ2-7 | TRBV18 | . | CASSPQGTPYEQYF | TGTGCCAGCTCACCCCAGGGAACGCCCTACGAGCAGTACTTC
many | TRBJ1-6 | TRBV6-1 | . | CASSPGMPLHF | TGTGCCAGCAGTCCCGGGATGCCCCTCCACTTT
few | TRBJ2-1 | TRBV5-4 | . | CASTIGRTNEQFF | TGTGCCAGCACCATAGGGCGGACCAATGAGCAGTTCTTC
many | TRBJ2-7 | TRBV12-3/TRBV12-4 | TRBD1 | CASSRTLRDRDIYEQYF | TGTGCCAGCAGTCGGACCCTTCGGGACAGGGACATCTACGAGCAGTACTTC
many | TRBJ2-3 | TRBV18 | . | CASSPESGSTQYF | TGTGCCAGCTCACCAGAAAGTGGGTCTACGCAGTATTTT
. | TRBJ2-1 | TRBV9 | . | CASSPRGADNEQFF | TGTGCCAGCAGCCCCCGCGGGGCTGACAATGAGCAGTTCTTC
many | TRBJ2-3 | TRBV6-1 | . | CASSVGQLSTDTQYF | TGTGCCAGCAGTGTCGGGCAACTCAGCACAGATACGCAGTATTTT
many | TRBJ2-7 | TRBV20-1 | . | CSAPDYSYEQYF | TGCAGTGCTCCGGACTACTCCTACGAGCAGTACTTC
few | TRBJ2-3 | TRBV19 | . | CASSMGQFLTDTQYF | TGTGCCAGTAGTATGGGTCAGTTCCTCACAGATACGCAGTATTTT
few | TRBJ1-4 | TRBV20-1 | . | CSATRQEFNEKLFF | TGCAGTGCTACCCGACAGGAGTTTAATGAAAAACTGTTTTTT
. | TRBJ2-3 | TRBV30 | TRBD1 | CARRQGASSDTQYF | TGTGCCAGGAGACAGGGGGCGTCTTCAGATACGCAGTATTTT
. | TRBJ2-3 | TRBV9 | TRBD2 | CASSPPLGSGISTDTQYF | TGTGCCAGCAGCCCTCCTCTTGGCAGCGGGATAAGCACAGATACGCAGTATTTT
. | TRBJ1-5 | TRBV19 | . | CASRLGQGGNQPQHF | TGTGCCAGTAGGTTAGGTCAGGGCGGCAATCAGCCCCAGCATTTT
many | TRBJ2-3 | TRBV7-8 | . | CASSLKGRASTDTQYF | TGTGCCAGCAGCTTAAAAGGCAGGGCCAGCACAGATACGCAGTATTTT
few | TRBJ2-5 | TRBV3-1 | TRBD1 | CASRPQGAGTETQYF | TGTGCCAGCAGGCCACAGGGGGCTGGGACAGAGACCCAGTACTTC
many | TRBJ2-1 | TRBV5-1 | TRBD2 | CASSTPGLAGGREQFF | TGCGCCAGCAGCACCCCGGGACTAGCGGGAGGACGGGAGCAGTTCTTC
many | TRBJ1-5 | TRBV28 | TRBD1 | CASTRLGQVYSNQPQHF | TGTGCCAGCACCCGACTGGGACAGGTGTATAGCAATCAGCCCCAGCATTTT